A selection of T cell receptor beta chains follows, all from one sample in a study of T cells in Graves' hyperthyroidism and ophthalmopathy. TCRdb re-called the multiplex PCR reads through MiXCR, storing one row per CDR3 protein. The sample includes fewer than 700,000 distinct CDR3 sequences, approximately 17% of them seen just once. Sequencing was carried out using blood. The receptors originated from a woman between 18 and 29 years old with Graves' ophthalmopathy. The CDR3 runs from the conserved cysteine through the conserved F or W. The order of the fields is clone size, J gene, D gene, V gene, CDR3 DNA, CDR3 protein. The D gene is left open where the match is weak. Not every row has a clone size; where given, it reads once, few, many or a size class.

>.|TRBJ2-5|TRBD1|TRBV7-9
TGTGCCAGCAGCGGAACGGGACAGAACCAAGAGACCCAGTACTTC
CASSGTGQNQETQYF
>few|TRBJ1-2|TRBD1|TRBV5-8
TGTGCCAGCAGCGCGGGACAGGACAACTATGGCTACACCTTC
CASSAGQDNYGYTF
>many|TRBJ1-1|.|TRBV30
TGTGCCTGGAGTTATAGCGGCACTGAAGCTTTCTTT
CAWSYSGTEAFF
>few|TRBJ1-5|.|TRBV28
TGTGCCAGCAGTCTTCCGGGGGCTTATAGCAATCAGCCCCAGCATTTT
CASSLPGAYSNQPQHF
>many|TRBJ2-1|.|TRBV7-2
TGTGCCAGCAGCTTAGCAGTCAATGAGCAGTTCTTC
CASSLAVNEQFF
>once|TRBJ1-2|.|TRBV20-1
TGCAGTGCTAGAGGTGGGGGAACACCAGCTAACTATGGCTACACCTTC
CSARGGGTPANYGYTF
>many|TRBJ2-5|TRBD1|TRBV28
TGTGCCAGCCTCTCCTCGAGGACAGGAGAAGAGACCCAGTACTTC
CASLSSRTGEETQYF
>many|TRBJ1-2|.|TRBV30
TGTGCCTGGGGGGTTTATGGCTACACCTTC
CAWGVYGYTF
>.|TRBJ2-1|.|TRBV24-1
TGTGCCACCAGCGAGCGGGATGAGCAGTTCTTC
CATSERDEQFF
>.|TRBJ1-1|.|TRBV2
TGTGCCAGCAGTGCGAACCGGCTAGCTTTCTTT
CASSANRLAFF
>many|TRBJ1-5|TRBD1|TRBV20-1
TGCAGTGCTAGAGCCTTGACAGGGTCCGGGGGCAATCAGCCCCAGCATTTT
CSARALTGSGGNQPQHF
>.|TRBJ2-1|.|TRBV12-5
TGTGCTAGTGGTTTGGTACATAGCGCCCAAGGTGGAAATGAGCAGTTCTTC
CASGLVHSAQGGNEQFF